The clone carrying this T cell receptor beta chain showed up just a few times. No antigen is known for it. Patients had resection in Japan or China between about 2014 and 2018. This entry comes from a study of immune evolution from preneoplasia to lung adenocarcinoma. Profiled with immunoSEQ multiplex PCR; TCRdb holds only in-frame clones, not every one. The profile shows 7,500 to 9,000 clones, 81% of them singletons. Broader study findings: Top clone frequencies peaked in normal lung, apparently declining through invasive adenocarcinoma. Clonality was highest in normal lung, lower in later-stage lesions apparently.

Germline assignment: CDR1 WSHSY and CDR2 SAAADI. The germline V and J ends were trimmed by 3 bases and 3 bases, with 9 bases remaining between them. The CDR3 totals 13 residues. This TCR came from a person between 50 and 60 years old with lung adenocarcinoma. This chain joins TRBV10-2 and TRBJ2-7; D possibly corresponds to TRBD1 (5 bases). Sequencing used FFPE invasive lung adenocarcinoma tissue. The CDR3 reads CASSDREVYEQYF. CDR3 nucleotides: TGCGCCAGCAGTGACAGGGAAGTCTACGAGCAGTACTTC.